Below, 21 T cell receptor beta chains from the same sample are listed, as sequenced in a study of cytomegalovirus exposure and HLA in healthy donors. Generated by immunoSEQ multiplex PCR, the TCRdb table keeps only in-frame clones and is missing some. The sample has 160,000 or so clones, about nine tenths seen once. The sample consisted of PBMCs. The source is a man in his late teens or twenties in good health and CMV-seropositive.

This clone was found once. The V gene is TRBV6-5, the J gene TRBJ2-5, with 9 nucleotides matching TRBD1. Germline V gene lookup returns CDR1 MNHEY and CDR2 SVGAGI. The junction had 2 bases not matched to a gene; V was cut back by 2 bases and J by 4 bases. The CDR3 length is 14 residues. The CDR3 here is CASSYQDRGETQYF. CDR3 in DNA: TGTGCCAGCAGTTACCAGGACAGGGGAGAGACCCAGTACTTC.

This chain joins TRBV5-1 and TRBJ1-6, with D possibly TRBD1 on 5 matching bases. Between the trimmed V and J ends, which lost 4 bases and 9 bases, there was a span of 17 bases. Per the germline V gene, CDR1 is SGHRS and CDR2 is YFSETQ. The CDR3 length is 15 residues. This CDR3 reads CASSPGGKDISPLHF. The CDR3 DNA reads as TGCGCCAGCAGCCCTGGTGGTAAGGACATTTCACCCCTCCACTTT. Looking up the rest from reference TRBV5-1 and TRBJ1-6 gives the full variable domain: KAGVTQTPRYLIKTRGQQVTLSCSPISGHRSVSWYQQTPGQGLQFLFEYFSETQRNKGNFPGRFSGRQFSNSRSEMNVSTLELGDSALYLCASSPGGKDISPLHFGNGTRLTVT.

The chain is built from TRBV6-5 and TRBJ2-2; TRBD2 matches 8 bases. The germline gives CDR1 MNHEY, CDR2 SVGAGI. This CDR3 region has 16 residues. J lost 4 bases, V lost 0 bases, and 4 bases had no gene match. CDR3 nucleotide sequence: TGTGCCAGCAGTTACTCGGCGGGGGGAGGCACCGGGGAGCTGTTTTTT. It yields the protein CASSYSAGGGTGELFF.

V gene TRBV13 combines with J gene TRBJ2-3; D uncertain. Trimming took 4 bases from V and 0 from J, leaving 8 bases between them. The CDR3 is 14 residues long. Per the germline V gene, CDR1 is PRHDT and CDR2 is FYEKMQ (reference sequence). DNA of the CDR3: TGTGCCAGCAGCTCCCGGTCGAGCACAGATACGCAGTATTTT. As protein: CASSSRSSTDTQYF.

V is TRBV11-2 and J is TRBJ2-7; unclear D gene. Trimming removed 3 bases from V and 7 bases from J, with 10 bases in between. The CDR3 consists of 12 residues. CDR1 and CDR2 from the germline V gene are SGHAT and FQNNGV. This chain's CDR3 is CASSFGLREQYF. CDR3 nucleotide sequence: TGTGCCAGCAGCTTCGGTCTACGGGAGCAGTACTTC.

V is TRBV16 and J is TRBJ1-1, with 8 bases lining up with TRBD1. The CDR3 has 17 amino acids. V was clipped by 2 bases and J by 3 bases; unmatched bases: 11. Per germline, CDR1 KGHSY and CDR2 FQNENV. CDR3 bases: TGTGCCAGCAGCCAACTTCCGACCGGGACAGGACACACTGAAGCTTTCTTT. This codes for CASSQLPTGTGHTEAFF. Together with reference TRBV16 and TRBJ1-1, the CDR3 gives the full variable domain: GEEVAQTPKHLVRGEGQKAKLYCAPIKGHSYVFWYQQVLKNEFKFLISFQNENVFDETGMPKERFSAKCLPNSPCSLEIQATKLEDSAVYFCASSQLPTGTGHTEAFFGQGTRLTVV.

The V call is TRBV5-1, the J call TRBJ1-2; D ambiguous. Trimming stripped 0 bases from V and 2 bases from J, with 8 bases between. Germline CDR1 is SGHRS and CDR2 is YFSETQ. The CDR3 contains 14 residues. CDR3 sequence reads: CASSLEPQNYGYTF. Here the CDR3 DNA reads TGCGCCAGCAGCTTGGAGCCACAGAACTATGGCTACACCTTC.

This clone turned up a few times. This chain uses TRBV9 with TRBJ1-2; 8 nucleotides agree with TRBD1. The CDR3 is 13 residues long. The germline V gene has CDR1 SGDLS and CDR2 YYNGEE. V lost 6 bases to trimming and J lost 7 bases; unmatched junction nucleotides: 8. The CDR3: CASTLDRDGGYTF. CDR3 coding DNA: TGTGCCAGCACCCTGGACAGGGACGGTGGCTACACCTTC.

The chain employs TRBV6-5 and TRBJ2-7, with 7 bases matching TRBD1. J was trimmed by 9 bases and V by 7 bases; bases with no gene match: 18. The germline gives CDR1 MNHEY, CDR2 SVGAGI. This CDR3 has 15 residues. Here the CDR3 reads CASTPRGRGWKGQYF. The DNA of the CDR3 is TGTGCCAGCACCCCCCGAGGCAGGGGGTGGAAAGGGCAGTACTTC.

The J gene is TRBJ2-1, the V gene TRBV9; 9 nucleotides line up with TRBD1. Trimming removed 0 bases from V and 4 bases from J; junction bases left unmatched: 5. This CDR3 is 16 amino acids long. Germline CDR1 and CDR2: SGDLS and YYNGEE. CDR3 residues: CASSVETGTGYNEQFF. CDR3 nucleotide sequence: TGTGCCAGCAGCGTAGAAACGGGGACAGGGTACAATGAGCAGTTCTTC.

The chain links TRBV4-2 to TRBJ2-7; 11 nucleotides align to TRBD1. The trim removed 4 bases at V and 6 bases at J, leaving 8 bases unmatched. This CDR3 has 15 residues. Germline lookup yields CDR1 LGHNA and CDR2 YNFKEQ. The DNA for the CDR3 is TGTGCCAGCAGCCCAGGACCGGGACAGGGGGTCGAGCAGTACTTC. It encodes CASSPGPGQGVEQYF.

Only a few counts were recorded for this clone. This chain connects TRBV30 to TRBJ1-3; the D is unclear. Trimming took off 1 base at V and 1 base at J, with 8 bases between the two ends. This CDR3 is built from 14 residues. CDR1 GTSNPN and CDR2 SVGIG come from the germline V gene (reference sequence). CDR3 in DNA: TGTGCCTGGAGTGGAGGGAATTCTGGAAACACCATATATTTT. Protein: CAWSGGNSGNTIYF.

This sequence joins TRBV4-3 and TRBJ1-2, with D maybe TRBD1 (5 bases). The V and J ends lost 0 bases and 0 bases respectively, with 11 bases between them. Germline V lookup: CDR1 LGHNA, CDR2 YSLEER. The CDR3 totals 16 residues. The CDR3 DNA reads TGCGCCAGCAGCCAAGATAGGGGCAGAGCTAACTATGGCTACACCTTC. The encoded protein is CASSQDRGRANYGYTF.

The gene calls are TRBV4-1 and TRBJ2-3, with 8 bases lining up with TRBD1. From germline, CDR1 is MGHRA and CDR2 YSYEKL. J was trimmed by 4 bases and V by 5 bases; bases with no gene match: 5. The CDR3 is 14 amino acids. The CDR3 nucleotides are TGCGCCAGCAGCGACAGGGGAGGTTCAGATACGCAGTATTTT. This codes for CASSDRGGSDTQYF.

This rearrangement joins TRBV7-8 to TRBJ1-5; no definite D call. V lost 5 bases and J lost 0, with 11 bases in between. The germline V gene has CDR1 SGHVS and CDR2 FQNEAQ. CDR3 length: 15 residues. The CDR3 is CASSRLMGSNQPQHF. DNA for the CDR3: TGTGCCAGCAGCCGACTGATGGGTAGCAATCAGCCCCAGCATTTT.

The chain joins TRBV7-9 to TRBJ1-1, with a tentative D call TRBD1 (6 bases). The CDR3 contains 15 residues. V gave up 1 base and J gave up 1 base, with 10 bases separating them. Germline V gene sequence: CDR1 SEHNR, CDR2 FQNEAQ (reference sequence). CDR3 sequence reads: CASSLVGHRNTEAFF. CDR3 bases: TGTGCCAGCAGCTTAGTGGGACATCGGAACACTGAAGCTTTCTTT.

The chain recombines TRBV30 with TRBJ2-2, with D possibly being TRBD1 (6 bases). Trimming took 3 bases from V and 6 from J, leaving 11 bases between them. Germline lookup yields CDR1 GTSNPN and CDR2 SVGIG (reference sequence). This CDR3 has 13 residues. The CDR3 coding sequence is TGTGCCTGGAGCAGGGGTTTGGCCGGGGAGCTGTTTTTT. Translating gives CAWSRGLAGELFF.

The rearrangement joins TRBV5-4 to TRBJ2-7, with a tentative D call TRBD2 (5 bases). Looked up from germline, CDR1 is SGHNT and CDR2 is YYREEE (reference sequence). The ends were cut back, 0 bases at V and 3 bases at J, with 7 bases in the middle. The CDR3 runs 13 residues. The CDR3 loop reads CASSLGTFYEQYF. CDR3 nucleotide sequence: TGTGCCAGCAGCTTGGGGACTTTCTACGAGCAGTACTTC.

V gene TRBV7-9 combines with J gene TRBJ2-1; D possibly corresponds to TRBD1 (5 bases). The V gene lost 4 bases and the J gene lost 2 bases, with 12 bases spanning the gap. Germline V CDR1 and CDR2: SEHNR, FQNEAQ (reference sequence). This CDR3 comprises 15 residues. CDR3 DNA sequence: TGTGCCAGCAGCTGGGGCCGGAGAGCCTACAATGAGCAGTTCTTC. Its translation: CASSWGRRAYNEQFF.

The V and J genes are TRBV19 and TRBJ2-1; 7 bases are a match to TRBD2. The ends lost 0 bases at V and 0 bases at J; junction bases unmatched: 5. The V gene's germline CDR1 is LNHDA and CDR2 SQIVND (reference sequence). This CDR3 is built from 17 residues. The DNA for the CDR3 is TGTGCCAGTAGTATAGATAGCCGCGGGAGCTCCTACAATGAGCAGTTCTTC. Its translation: CASSIDSRGSSYNEQFF.

The V call is TRBV5-1, the J call TRBJ2-2; 7 bases agree with TRBD1. This CDR3 is built from 16 residues. Germline V lookup: CDR1 SGHRS, CDR2 YFSETQ. V lost 2 bases and J lost 3; bases outside the gene matches: 7. The CDR3 here is CASSLRSQGDTGELFF. The CDR3, as DNA: TGCGCCAGCAGCTTAAGAAGTCAGGGGGACACCGGGGAGCTGTTTTTT.